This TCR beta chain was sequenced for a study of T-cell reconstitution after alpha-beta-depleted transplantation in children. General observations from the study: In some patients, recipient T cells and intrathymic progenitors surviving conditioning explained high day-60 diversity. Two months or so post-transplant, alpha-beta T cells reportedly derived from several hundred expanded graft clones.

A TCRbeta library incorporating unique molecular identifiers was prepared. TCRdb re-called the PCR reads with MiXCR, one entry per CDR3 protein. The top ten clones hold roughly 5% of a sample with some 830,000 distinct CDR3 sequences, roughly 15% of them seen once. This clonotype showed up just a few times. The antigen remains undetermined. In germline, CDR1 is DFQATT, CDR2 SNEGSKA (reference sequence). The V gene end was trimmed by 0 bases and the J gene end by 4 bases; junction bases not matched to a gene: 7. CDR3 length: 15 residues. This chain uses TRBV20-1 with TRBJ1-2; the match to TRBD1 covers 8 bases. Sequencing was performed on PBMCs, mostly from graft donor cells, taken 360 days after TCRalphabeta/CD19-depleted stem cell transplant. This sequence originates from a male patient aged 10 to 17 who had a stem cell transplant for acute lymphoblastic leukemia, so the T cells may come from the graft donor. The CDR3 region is CSARDAQGAIYGYTF. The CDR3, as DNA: TGCAGTGCTAGAGATGCCCAGGGGGCTATCTATGGCTACACCTTC.